This is a list of T cell receptor beta chains from one sample in a study of CD8+ T cells in alopecia areata. The repertoire was sequenced with immunoSEQ multiplex PCR; TCRdb's copy has only in-frame clones and lacks some. The sample has around 200,000 clones, roughly three fifths seen once. The material sequenced was CD8+ T cells sorted from blood, taken at week 24, from a patient treated with tofacitinib. The receptors shown here come from a human donor with alopecia areata. Each CDR3 is given with its conserved first and last residue. A D gene is named only where the DNA matches it firmly. Size is stated for part of the rows, as once, few or many counts, or as a class when the clone is expanded.

d_gene,abundance,v_gene,j_gene,CDR3aa,CDR3nt
-,-,TRBV7-6,TRBJ1-2,CASSGGEANYGYTF,TGTGCCAGCAGTGGGGGGGAAGCTAACTATGGCTACACCTTC
TRBD1,few,TRBV19,TRBJ1-6,CASTDRGQGNNSPLHF,TGTGCCAGTACCGATCGGGGACAGGGGAATAATTCACCCCTCCACTTT
-,-,TRBV4-2,TRBJ1-5,CASSQGAGGNQPQHF,TGTGCCAGCAGCCAAGGGGCAGGGGGCAATCAGCCCCAGCATTTT
-,once,TRBV7-9,TRBJ1-1,CASSWQNTEAFF,TGTGCCAGCAGTTGGCAGAACACTGAAGCTTTCTTT
-,-,TRBV25-1,TRBJ2-7,CASSRSREQYF,TGTGCCAGCAGTCGATCGAGGGAGCAGTACTTC
-,-,TRBV14,TRBJ2-7,CASSQGGRYEQYF,TGTGCCAGCAGCCAAGGGGGGAGGTACGAGCAGTACTTC
TRBD1,-,TRBV10-3,TRBJ1-6,CAISDGTGPSPLHF,TGTGCCATCAGTGATGGGACAGGTCCTTCACCCCTCCACTTT
TRBD2,-,TRBV29-1,TRBJ2-7,CSVVLRGGEQYF,TGCAGCGTAGTTTTGCGGGGGGGCGAGCAGTACTTC
-,-,TRBV2,TRBJ1-2,CASSDFGYTF,TGTGCCAGCAGTGATTTTGGCTACACCTTC
TRBD1,-,TRBV7-9,TRBJ2-7,CASSSTGQDPHEQYF,TGTGCCAGCAGCTCAACAGGACAGGATCCCCACGAGCAGTACTTC
-,-,TRBV7-9,TRBJ1-6,CASSFGTRSSYNSPLHF,TGTGCCAGCAGCTTCGGAACAAGGAGCTCCTATAATTCACCCCTCCACTTT
-,once,TRBV7-8,TRBJ2-1,CASSLPKEAVYYNEQFF,TGTGCCAGCAGCTTACCGAAGGAGGCGGTCTACTACAATGAGCAGTTCTTC
-,-,TRBV25-1,TRBJ1-6,CASTGDGSPLHF,TGTGCCAGCACCGGGGACGGGTCACCCCTCCACTTT
-,-,TRBV5-6,TRBJ1-6,CASSLSNSPLHF,TGTGCCAGCAGCTTGTCCAATTCACCCCTCCACTTT
TRBD1,few,TRBV6-5,TRBJ1-5,CASSYSQGNQPQHF,TGTGCCAGCAGTTACTCACAGGGGAACCAGCCCCAGCATTTT
-,-,TRBV6-6,TRBJ2-1,CASSYGGNDEQFF,TGTGCCAGCAGTTACGGCGGAAACGATGAGCAGTTCTTC
-,-,TRBV27,TRBJ2-3,CASSLGHPGKRSDTQYF,TGTGCCAGCAGTTTAGGTCACCCAGGAAAACGCTCAGATACGCAGTATTTT
-,-,TRBV2,TRBJ2-3,CASSELGTDTQYF,TGTGCCAGCAGTGAATTAGGGACAGATACGCAGTATTTT
TRBD2,-,TRBV4-2,TRBJ2-7,CASSQSAGRGSYEQYF,TGTGCCAGCAGCCAATCAGCGGGACGGGGATCCTACGAGCAGTACTTC
-,few,TRBV2,TRBJ2-1,CASSEARAEEQFF,TGTGCCAGCAGTGAAGCGCGAGCGGAGGAGCAGTTCTTC
-,once,TRBV7-6,TRBJ2-1,CASSLDSYNEQFF,TGTGCCAGCAGCTTAGACAGCTACAATGAGCAGTTCTTC
TRBD2,many,TRBV5-4,TRBJ2-2,CASTPSDSGGRYTGELFF,TGTGCCAGCACCCCGTCGGATAGCGGGGGGCGATACACCGGGGAGCTGTTTTTT
TRBD1,once,TRBV4-1,TRBJ2-7,CASSQEDAGQGHEQYF,TGCGCCAGCAGCCAAGAGGACGCGGGACAGGGTCACGAGCAGTACTTC
-,-,TRBV5-1,TRBJ1-1,CASHHDITNTEAFF,TGCGCCAGCCACCACGACATTACGAACACTGAAGCTTTCTTT
-,-,TRBV25-1,TRBJ2-1,CASSELGGFNNEQFF,TGTGCCAGCAGTGAATTGGGGGGATTCAACAATGAGCAGTTCTTC
-,-,TRBV13,TRBJ2-3,CASSLGRDTQYF,TGTGCCAGCAGCTTAGGGAGGGATACGCAGTATTTT
-,-,TRBV19,TRBJ2-5,CAGEQGGETQYF,TGTGCCGGAGAGCAGGGGGGAGAGACCCAGTACTTC
TRBD2,few,TRBV5-1,TRBJ2-7,CASSTSGLDYEQYF,TGCGCCAGCAGCACTTCGGGACTAGACTACGAGCAGTACTTC
-,-,TRBV12-5,TRBJ1-6,CASGLIKSGRHPGSPLHF,TGTGCTAGTGGTTTGATAAAGTCAGGACGGCATCCTGGTTCACCCCTCCACTTT
-,-,TRBV7-9,TRBJ2-7,CASSSERYEQYF,TGTGCCAGCAGCTCCGAGCGCTACGAGCAGTACTTC
-,-,TRBV5-6,TRBJ2-7,CASSLRRGRGIIYEQYF,TGTGCCAGCAGCTTGCGGAGAGGGCGGGGAATTATCTACGAGCAGTACTTC
-,-,TRBV2,TRBJ2-7,CASSESSGVRMNEQYF,TGTGCCAGCAGTGAATCTTCCGGGGTGAGGATGAACGAGCAGTACTTC
TRBD1,-,TRBV30,TRBJ2-1,CATLTGVTSIYNEQFF,TGTGCCACCTTGACAGGGGTAACGTCCATCTACAATGAGCAGTTCTTC
TRBD1,-,TRBV5-6,TRBJ2-7,CASRMDRVDEQYF,TGTGCCAGCAGAATGGACAGGGTGGACGAGCAGTACTTC
-,few,TRBV21-1,TRBJ2-3,CASSKDGGNSTDTQYF,TGTGCCAGCAGCAAAGACGGAGGGAACAGCACAGATACGCAGTATTTT
TRBD1,-,TRBV11-2,TRBJ2-5,CASSPGQGGTQYF,TGTGCCAGCAGCCCCGGACAGGGGGGGACCCAGTACTTC
-,-,TRBV5-6,TRBJ2-3,CASSLFTDTQYF,TGTGCCAGCAGTCTTTTCACAGATACGCAGTATTTT
-,few,TRBV29-1,TRBJ2-1,CSVENSLDGGGFF,TGCAGCGTTGAAAACAGCCTCGACGGGGGAGGGTTCTTC
-,-,TRBV9,TRBJ2-1,CASSALALNEQFF,TGTGCCAGCAGCGCCCTTGCATTGAATGAGCAGTTCTTC
-,-,TRBV29-1,TRBJ2-2,CSVVRGPTGELFF,TGCAGCGTTGTAAGGGGTCCCACCGGGGAGCTGTTTTTT
TRBD2,medium-sized,TRBV7-8,TRBJ2-7,CASSSSGGVSEQYF,TGTGCCAGCAGCAGTAGCGGGGGGGTCTCCGAGCAGTACTTC
-,-,TRBV18,TRBJ2-4,CASCPRGLQYF,TGTGCCAGCTGCCCGCGGGGTCTTCAGTACTTC
-,-,TRBV27,TRBJ2-7,CASSPTGFNEQYF,TGTGCCAGCAGCCCAACAGGGTTCAACGAGCAGTACTTC
-,-,TRBV9,TRBJ2-7,CASSMDGARSYEQYF,TGTGCCAGCAGTATGGACGGAGCTCGCTCCTACGAGCAGTACTTC
-,few,TRBV7-9,TRBJ2-3,CASSSGSPDTQYF,TGTGCCAGCAGCTCAGGGTCCCCAGATACGCAGTATTTT
-,-,TRBV10-3,TRBJ1-5,CAIGSDQPQHF,TGTGCCATCGGTAGTGATCAGCCCCAGCATTTT
-,-,TRBV30,TRBJ1-2,CAWSPTTGYGYTF,TGTGCCTGGAGTCCAACGACGGGCTATGGCTACACCTTC
TRBD1,once,TRBV7-9,TRBJ1-1,CASKTTRDRLDTEAFF,TGTGCCAGCAAAACTACGCGGGACAGGCTTGACACTGAAGCTTTCTTT
-,-,TRBV29-1,TRBJ2-5,CSVPAARDPETQYF,TGCAGCGTACCCGCTGCCAGGGACCCAGAGACCCAGTACTTC
-,-,TRBV15,TRBJ2-7,CATSRQGSTEQYF,TGTGCCACCAGCAGACAGGGGTCGACAGAGCAGTACTTC